The sequence of this T cell receptor beta chain was determined in a study of cytomegalovirus exposure and HLA in healthy donors. Germline V gene data show CDR1 as SGHRS and CDR2 as YFSETQ. The CDR3 spans 15 residues. Trimming at V came to 4 bases and at J to 3 bases, leaving 4 bases not matched to a gene. The PCR contained 60 Vbeta and 13 Jbeta primers. Assay used: immunoSEQ multiplex PCR; TCRdb lists only in-frame clones, some missing. The data contain 250,000 to 350,000 clones, roughly 90% of them singletons. This clone has just one count. This sequence originates from a middle-aged man in good health and CMV-seropositive. The rearrangement uses TRBV5-1 and TRBJ2-3; 11 bases map to TRBD1. Sequencing used PBMCs. The CDR3 nucleotides read TGCGCCAGCAGCCGGGACAGGGGGGTAACAGATACGCAGTATTTT. Translation gives CASSRDRGVTDTQYF.